Following are 13 T cell receptor beta chains from one sample sequenced in a study of T cells in Graves' hyperthyroidism and ophthalmopathy (dated by TCRdb to the late 2010s). Library method: multiplex PCR. Sequencer: Illumina HiSeq 2000. TCR beta CDR3 regions were amplified from RNA transcripts. A first-round RT-PCR of the TCR CDR3 used the HTBI primer set with the Qiagen OneStep RT-PCR kit. The raw public data were reprocessed by TCRdb itself: fastp quality trimming at Q25, MiXCR clonotype calling, in-frame beta chains only. Rows with a matching CDR3 protein are joined into one entry that keeps the most common DNA and genes. Recorded for this sample are around 290,000 distinct CDR3 sequences; more than 10% of them occurred a single time. The ten largest clones capture 7.8% of the sample. Sequenced: blood. Receptors were obtained from a woman aged 25 to 39 with Graves' hyperthyroidism that later progressed to Graves' ophthalmopathy.

Many counts were recorded for this clonotype. V is TRBV11-3 and J is TRBJ2-3; TRBD1 matches 10 bases. The CDR3 is 15 residues long. V trimming: 4 bases; J trimming: 4 bases; junction bases outside the gene matches: 5. CDR1 SGHNT and CDR2 YENEEA come from the germline V gene. The CDR3 bases are TGTGCCAGCAGCTCCGGACAGGGGGACGCAGATACGCAGTATTTT. This sequence encodes CASSSGQGDADTQYF. Together with reference TRBV11-3 and TRBJ2-3, the CDR3 gives the full variable domain: EAGVVQSPRYKIIEKKQPVAFWCNPISGHNTLYWYLQNLGQGPELLIRYENEEAVDDSQLPKDRFSAERLKGVDSTLKIQPAELGDSAVYLCASSSGQGDADTQYFGPGTRLTVL.

This clonotype was seen many times. The V call is TRBV10-3, the J call TRBJ2-5; no reliable D call. The CDR3 spans 13 residues. Trimming took 10 bases from V and 3 from J, leaving 15 bases between them. CDR1 is ENHRY, CDR2 SYGVKD, per germline. The CDR3 sequence is CASADGREETQYF. The CDR3 DNA reads TGTGCCAGCGCGGACGGCCGTGAAGAGACCCAGTACTTC.

This clonotype occurred many times. This sequence joins TRBV27 and TRBJ2-7, with TRBD1 matching 8 bases. The CDR3 runs to 15 residues. The junction had 8 bases not matched to a gene; V was cut back by 5 bases and J by 2 bases. CDR1 is MNHEY, CDR2 SMNVEV, per germline (reference sequence). The CDR3: CASSPRTGTPYEQYF. The CDR3 nucleotides read TGTGCCAGCAGTCCCCGGACAGGGACCCCCTACGAGCAGTACTTC.

In its sample, this clonotype was seen many times. The chain joins TRBV12-3 or TRBV12-4 to TRBJ2-3; TRBD1 is a possible D gene (6 bases). The V and J ends lost 3 bases and 3 bases respectively, with 16 bases between them. This CDR3 comprises 16 residues. The CDR3 DNA is TGTGCCAGCAGTTTTTGGCAGGGGTCTTCTACAGATACGCAGTATTTT. Translated, it gives CASSFWQGSSTDTQYF.

This clonotype came up many times. This sequence joins TRBV20-1 and TRBJ1-1; no clear D gene. Germline V lookup: CDR1 DFQATT, CDR2 SNEGSKA (reference sequence). Trimming cost V 4 bases and J 4 bases, with 7 bases left between them. CDR3 length equals 11 residues. CDR3 amino acids: CSAIRFTEAFF. As DNA, the CDR3 is TGCAGTGCTATCAGATTCACTGAAGCTTTCTTT.

This clonotype was detected a few times. The V gene is TRBV4-1, the J gene TRBJ1-1; TRBD1 matches 7 bases. The CDR3 has 15 residues. J gave up 3 bases and V 4 bases, and 8 bases lay outside the gene matches. Germline-derived CDR1 and CDR2 are MGHRA and YSYEKL. CDR3 nucleotide sequence: TGCGCCAGCAGCCGAGAAGACAGGGATGACACTGAAGCTTTCTTT. It encodes CASSREDRDDTEAFF.

This clonotype was seen repeatedly, ten times or more. The V and J genes are TRBV19 and TRBJ2-1, with 7 nucleotides matching TRBD2. The CDR3 is 17 residues long. The junction had 12 bases not matched to a gene; V was cut back by 1 base and J by 6 bases. Germline V gene sequence: CDR1 LNHDA, CDR2 SQIVND (reference sequence). The CDR3 is CASSIGLAEGRVNEQFF. In DNA, the CDR3 is TGTGCCAGTAGTATAGGGCTAGCGGAGGGGCGCGTCAATGAGCAGTTCTTC.

The gene calls are TRBV13 and TRBJ2-3; 12 positions agree with TRBD2. The CDR3 consists of 17 residues. Germline lookup yields CDR1 PRHDT and CDR2 FYEKMQ (reference sequence). Trimming cost V 5 bases and J 3 bases; bases outside gene matches: 9. The CDR3 region has the DNA TGTGCCAGCAGCGCCCGACTAGCGGGAGATAAGACAGATACGCAGTATTTT. Protein product: CASSARLAGDKTDTQYF.

This clonotype showed up many times. V is TRBV7-9 and J is TRBJ2-7, with 9 bases fitting TRBD1. The ends lost 5 bases at V and 4 bases at J; junction bases unmatched: 6. CDR3 length equals 14 residues. Germline V gene lookup returns CDR1 SEHNR and CDR2 FQNEAQ (reference sequence). The CDR3 loop reads CASSHRDREYEQYF. The CDR3 coding sequence is TGTGCCAGCAGCCACCGGGACAGGGAATACGAGCAGTACTTC. Full variable domain (missing parts from reference TRBV7-9 and TRBJ2-7): DTGVSQNPRHKITKRGQNVTFRCDPISEHNRLYWYRQTLGQGPEFLTYFQNEAQLEKSRLLSDRFSAERPKGSFSTLEIQRTEQGDSAMYLCASSHRDREYEQYFGPGTRLTVT.

This clonotype appeared many times. CDR3 region: CASSFYGGPGTGELFF. CDR3 sequence (DNA): TGTGCCAGCAGCTTCTACGGAGGGCCGGGGACCGGGGAGCTGTTTTTT. The chain is built from TRBV7-2 and TRBJ2-2; a possible D gene is TRBD2 (6 bases). Trimming shortened V by 3 bases and J by 5 bases, and 16 bases separated the two germline ends. The CDR3 has 16 amino acids. The germline V gene has CDR1 SGHTA and CDR2 FQGNSA.

Only a few counts were recorded for this clonotype. The chain uses TRBV5-4 and TRBJ2-5; 11 bases are shared with TRBD2. This CDR3 is 15 amino acids long. Germline CDR1 SGHNT, CDR2 YYREEE (reference sequence). The V and J ends lost 1 base and 5 bases, in that order; junction bases with no gene match: 4. The CDR3 nucleotides are TGTGCCAGCAGCTTGACTAGCGGGAGTTGGGAGACCCAGTACTTC. Translated: CASSLTSGSWETQYF.

Concerning this clonotype itself: Given a much more abundant clone one base away, this may be a read error. The V and J genes are TRBV28 and TRBJ2-7; maybe TRBD2 (6 bases). CDR1 is MDHEN and CDR2 is SYDVKM in the germline V gene. This CDR3 contains 15 residues. CDR3 sequence (DNA): TGCGCCAGCAGCCCCTACCCCTCGGGGGTTGGCGAGCAGTACTTC. The encoded protein is CASSPYPSGVGEQYF. Based on the CDR3 plus reference TRBV28 and TRBJ2-7, the full variable domain is DVKVTQSSRYLVKRTGEKVFLECVQDMDHENMFWYRQDPGLGLRLIYFSYDVKMKEKGDIPEGYSVSREKKERFSLILESASTNQTSMYLCASSPYPSGVGEQYFGPGTRLTVT.

The sample holds many counts of this clonotype. The gene calls are TRBV7-9 and TRBJ2-7; 9 bases align to TRBD2. Germline values: CDR1 SEHNR, CDR2 FQNEAQ (reference sequence). Trimming removed 8 bases from V and 5 bases from J; junction bases left unmatched: 7. The CDR3 loop spans 13 amino acids. CDR3 sequence: CASSPRGGDEQYF. CDR3 in DNA: TGTGCCAGCTCCCCGCGGGGGGGAGACGAGCAGTACTTC.